This T cell receptor beta chain was documented in a study of read filtering for tumor transcriptome and immune sequencing. As for the study in general: Eight or nine patients were R-ISS I, 16 were R-ISS II, roughly 7 were R-ISS III. Whole-transcriptome libraries were prepared after DNase treatment.

The CDR3 is made up of 17 amino acids. Germline assignment: CDR1 SGHKS and CDR2 YYEKEE (reference sequence). Trimming cost V 0 bases and J 7 bases; bases outside gene matches: 8. From 300 to 400 ng of RNA, a library with molecular barcoded alpha/delta and beta/gamma adaptors was made. TCRdb re-analysed the reads in MiXCR, keeping a single row per CDR3 protein. The table lists 40,000 to 50,000 distinct CDR3 sequences, 15% to 20% of them singletons. General study findings and limits: Sorted CD138-negative bone marrow cells were not purified T cells.

At the time of active disease, bone marrow was collected from every patient. This clonotype was seen more than once but under ten times. Its antigen remains unidentified. The genes are TRBV5-5 and TRBJ2-1, with 12 bases lining up with TRBD2. The sequenced sample consisted of a population of CD138-negative cells sorted from bone marrow. The TCR comes from a donor at least 40 years old with multiple myeloma. This chain's CDR3 is CASSLGGTSGFINEQFF. The CDR3 DNA reads TGTGCCAGCAGCTTGGGGGGGACTAGCGGGTTTATTAATGAGCAGTTCTTC.